This T cell receptor beta chain came from a study of blood T cell repertoires in COVID-19. Study information: Specimens from acute and convalescent COVID-19 originated in the United States, Italy and Spain. From T cells, B-cell-depleted T cells, or PBMCs came the material, which was cDNA or gDNA.

The authors' processing: Amplification from reference gene primers served as the basis for estimated nucleated cell counts. Clones were sequenced by immunoSEQ multiplex PCR, and TCRdb holds only the in-frame ones, with some missing. The V and J calls and clone size are taken from that table; D and trimming were inferred from the DNA. The sample lists about 72,000 clones, approximately 87% seen once, with 15% to 20% in the top ten. Losses at the gene ends were 3 bases for V and 4 bases for J; bases not matched to a gene: 3. Germline V gives CDR1 GTSNPN, CDR2 SVGIG (reference sequence). The CDR3 extends over 13 amino acids.

V and J are TRBV30 and TRBJ1-2; 9 bases line up with TRBD1. The sample consisted of peripheral blood. The clonotype was recovered from a woman aged 80 or over with acute or convalescent COVID-19. The CDR3 DNA reads as TGTGCCTGGAGGGGACAGGGCAGCTATGGCTACACCTTC. Residues: CAWRGQGSYGYTF.